This note documents a single TCR beta chain sequence. Its matching antigen is unknown. V was shortened by 5 bases and J by 1 base, with 12 bases between the two germline ends. CDR3 length: 16 amino acids. Looked up from germline, CDR1 is SEHNR and CDR2 is FQNEAQ (reference sequence). Expressed TCRB transcripts got sequenced, as all isolated RNA was reverse transcribed. Only in-frame clones appear in the TCRdb table, and some are missing; sequencing was by immunoSEQ multiplex PCR. Of approximately 27,000 clones in the sample, roughly 53% are singletons; the top ten hold less than 0.35%. The data belong to a study of beta chain features in type 1 diabetes. Study-wide results and limits: PCR might favor shorter templates, equally in patients and controls. Shortening of TCRB CDR3s, moderate but significant, appeared in all four CD4+ subsets of Type 1 diabetes patients. Healthy donors had naive, central memory and Treg TCRB repertoires that appeared less similar than those seen among patients.

The chain links TRBV7-9 to TRBJ2-6; D unclear. Sequenced sample: stem cell memory CD4+ T cells from blood. The sequence came from a man between 25 and 39 years old with type 1 diabetes. The CDR3 region is CASSQDLQSGANVLTF. In nucleotides, the CDR3 is TGTGCCAGCAGCCAAGATTTACAGTCTGGGGCCAACGTCCTGACTTTC.